Below, one T cell receptor beta chain is given with its context. Antigen: not known. PCR employed 60 Vbeta and 13 Jbeta primers. The data were produced by immunoSEQ multiplex PCR, yet TCRdb's version contains in-frame clones alone and is incomplete. The sample shows roughly 150,000 clones, over 70% of them seen only once. The data stem from a study of cytomegalovirus exposure and HLA in healthy donors. Study context: Unique TCR beta sequences numbering about 100 million came from around 180 million T cells in an earlier analysis. A data release that came early held approximately 85 million unique TCRs from HLA-typed donors. Whole-study findings and limits: A later analysis showed TCR association rates differing by HLA locus, peaking at DRB1 and lowest at HLA-C.

The length of the CDR3 is 14 residues. CDR1 and CDR2 (germline): SGHVS, FQNEAQ. V lost 3 bases and J lost 2; bases outside the gene matches: 2. The donors comprised healthy bone marrow donors. The clonotype comes from a woman in her thirties or forties in good health and CMV-seronegative. The sequencing input was PBMCs. This chain connects TRBV7-8 to TRBJ2-7; 9 positions agree with TRBD2. DNA of the CDR3: TGTGCCAGCAGCTTCGCGGGAGGGGCCTACGAGCAGTACTTC. Protein product: CASSFAGGAYEQYF.